Below, 14 T cell receptor beta chains from the same sample are listed, as sequenced in a study of shared clonotypes between healthy human individuals. The protocol was immunoSEQ multiplex PCR, while the TCRdb copy is restricted to in-frame clones and leaves out a portion. The table records some 2,100,000 clones, about 93% of them present only once. Only CD45RO-negative cells positively selected for CCR7 counted as naive CD8 cells, so terminally differentiated effector memory CD45RA+ cells were excluded. Sequencing was carried out using naive CD8+ T cells from PBMCs. The receptors here all came from a man younger than 30 in good health. Some clones in this sample may be carry-over from other donors' samples.

V usage is TRBV5-6 and J usage is TRBJ2-7; 9 positions match TRBD2. J lost 1 base, V lost 4 bases, and 12 bases had no gene match. This CDR3 spans 17 amino acids. Germline V gives CDR1 SGHDT, CDR2 YYEEEE. The CDR3 reads CASSQALAGRMSYEQYF. CDR3 DNA sequence: TGTGCCAGCAGCCAGGCACTAGCGGGCCGGATGTCCTACGAGCAGTACTTC.

The chain uses TRBV28 and TRBJ1-2; unclear D gene. Germline V gives CDR1 MDHEN, CDR2 SYDVKM. The CDR3 contains 12 residues. Trimming left V 6 bases short and J 8 bases short, with 13 bases between. The CDR3 region is CASRTLRRGYTF. The CDR3 nucleotides read TGTGCCAGCAGAACCCTCAGGAGGGGCTACACCTTC.

V is TRBV19 and J is TRBJ2-3, with TRBD1 matching over 7 bases. CDR1 and CDR2 from the germline V gene are LNHDA and SQIVND (reference sequence). The CDR3 extends over 15 amino acids. V lost 9 bases, J lost 1 base, and 10 bases stayed unmatched. This CDR3 reads CASRNGDRRTDTQYF. The CDR3 nucleotides read TGTGCCAGCCGAAACGGGGACAGACGCACAGATACGCAGTATTTT.

The chain employs TRBV27 and TRBJ2-7; D not resolved. The V and J ends lost 5 bases and 3 bases respectively, with 2 bases between them. Germline values: CDR1 MNHEY, CDR2 SMNVEV (reference sequence). The CDR3 runs 10 residues. CDR3 residues: CASSGYEQYF. The CDR3 DNA is TGTGCCAGCAGTGGCTACGAGCAGTACTTC.

The sample holds one count of this clone. This chain joins TRBV2 and TRBJ2-7; D call uncertain. Trimming stripped 3 bases from V and 3 bases from J, with 15 bases between. The CDR3 length is 15 residues. Germline V gene lookup returns CDR1 SNHLY and CDR2 FYNNEI. Here the CDR3 DNA reads TGTGCCAGCAGTGAGTCTCTTGCGATCGGCTACGAGCAGTACTTC. This sequence encodes CASSESLAIGYEQYF.

This clone was seen more than once but under ten times. V and J are TRBV2 and TRBJ1-1; weak D call: TRBD1 (5 bases). The CDR3 length is 15 residues. The V gene lost 4 bases and the J gene lost 1 base, with 13 bases spanning the gap. CDR1 is SNHLY, CDR2 FYNNEI, per germline. The chain's CDR3 is CASSVWGRPNTEAFF. CDR3 sequence (DNA): TGTGCCAGCAGTGTCTGGGGACGGCCGAACACTGAAGCTTTCTTT.

The J gene is TRBJ1-5, the V gene TRBV19; the D gene is possibly TRBD1 (5 bases). V shed 6 bases and J shed 1 base, with 10 bases lying between them. Looked up from germline, CDR1 is LNHDA and CDR2 is SQIVND (reference sequence). This CDR3 is built from 14 residues. CDR3: CASSSRDSNQPQHF. CDR3 sequence (DNA): TGTGCCAGTAGCAGCCGGGACAGCAATCAGCCCCAGCATTTT.

The V gene is TRBV7-9, the J gene TRBJ2-5; D unresolved. Germline loops: CDR1 SEHNR, CDR2 FQNEAQ (reference sequence). V dropped 5 bases and J dropped 2 bases, with 9 bases sitting between them. This CDR3 contains 13 residues. In DNA, the CDR3 is TGTGCCAGCAGCCCCTCAGCTCAAGAGACCCAGTACTTC. It encodes CASSPSAQETQYF.

The chain is built from TRBV25-1 and TRBJ2-2; D might be TRBD2 (5 bases). This CDR3 is built from 10 residues. The germline gives CDR1 MGHDK, CDR2 SYGVNS. With 8 bases removed from V and 11 bases from J, the gap between germline ends came to 9 bases. This chain's CDR3 is CASGAGELFF. The CDR3 coding sequence is TGTGCCAGCGGTGCGGGCGAGCTGTTTTTT.

Comments on this clone: The same CDR3 can be traced to other DNA sequences in this sample. This chain joins TRBV9 and TRBJ2-1, with 7 bases identical to TRBD2. Germline values: CDR1 SGDLS, CDR2 YYNGEE. The CDR3 has 15 amino acids. V gave up 0 bases and J gave up 0 bases; unmatched junction bases: 0. As DNA, the CDR3 is TGTGCCAGCAGCGTAGCGGGGGGCTCCTACAATGAGCAGTTCTTC. This translates into CASSVAGGSYNEQFF.

The CDR3 reads CASRNRTGLPEAFF. As DNA, the CDR3 is TGTGCCAGCAGAAACAGGACAGGTCTCCCTGAAGCTTTCTTT. The chain recombines TRBV28 with TRBJ1-1, with TRBD1 matching over 7 bases. The germline gives CDR1 MDHEN, CDR2 SYDVKM. CDR3 size: 14 residues. Trimming took 6 bases from V and 6 from J; bases not matched to a gene: 10.

The V call is TRBV28, the J call TRBJ2-7; D not certain. The V gene's germline CDR1 is MDHEN and CDR2 SYDVKM. Trimming shortened V by 0 bases and J by 0 bases, and 6 bases separated the two germline ends. This CDR3 has 14 residues. The CDR3 DNA reads as TGTGCCAGCAGTTTATGGGTAAGCTCCTACGAGCAGTACTTC. It translates to CASSLWVSSYEQYF.

The CDR3 DNA is TGTGCCAGCAGCTCCCGGACTAGCGGGAGGGCCCCCTACGAGCAGTACTTC. Its protein is CASSSRTSGRAPYEQYF. The chain employs TRBV5-6 and TRBJ2-7; 15 positions match TRBD2. The V gene end was trimmed by 3 bases and the J gene end by 2 bases; junction bases not matched to a gene: 6. CDR3 size: 17 residues. Germline lookup yields CDR1 SGHDT and CDR2 YYEEEE.

This chain connects TRBV9 to TRBJ2-2, with 15 bases aligning to TRBD2. Per the germline V gene, CDR1 is SGDLS and CDR2 is YYNGEE. Trimming at V came to 0 bases and at J to 4 bases, leaving 4 bases not matched to a gene. The CDR3 totals 18 residues. CDR3 coding DNA: TGTGCCAGCAGCGTAGTCCCGGGACTAGCGGGAGGCACCGGGGAGCTGTTTTTT. Translation: CASSVVPGLAGGTGELFF.